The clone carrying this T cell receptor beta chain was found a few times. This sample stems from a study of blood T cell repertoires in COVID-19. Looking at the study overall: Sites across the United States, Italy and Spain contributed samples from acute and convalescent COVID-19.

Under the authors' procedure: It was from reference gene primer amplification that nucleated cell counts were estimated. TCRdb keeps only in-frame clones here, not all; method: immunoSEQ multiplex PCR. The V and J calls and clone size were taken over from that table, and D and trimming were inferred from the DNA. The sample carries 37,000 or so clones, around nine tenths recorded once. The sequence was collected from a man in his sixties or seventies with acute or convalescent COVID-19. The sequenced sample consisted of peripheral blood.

The CDR3 DNA is TGTGCCAGCAGTTTCATTTCGGGGGATGTCGCGAACACCGGGGAGCTGTTTTTT. Amino acids: CASSFISGDVANTGELFF. The chain links TRBV28 to TRBJ2-2; maybe TRBD2 (6 bases). The CDR3 length is 18 residues. The ends were cut back, 3 bases at V and 0 bases at J, with 17 bases in the middle. CDR1 and CDR2 from the germline V gene are MDHEN and SYDVKM.